This TCR beta chain stems from a study of T-cell reconstitution after alpha-beta-depleted transplantation in children. This clonotype has just a few counts. Researchers prepared the TCRbeta library using unique molecular identifiers, the study reports. TCRdb re-analysed the PCR reads in MiXCR, keeping a single row per CDR3 protein. The data hold 500,000 to 600,000 distinct CDR3 sequences, with around 19% observed a single time. The specimen comprised PBMCs from the stem cell graft donor, sampled from the stem cell graft. This sequence originates from a human donor who donated a stem cell graft to a child with acute lymphoblastic leukemia.

This CDR3 reads CASSSWTAGNNEQFF. DNA of the CDR3: TGTGCCAGCAGCTCGTGGACAGCGGGTAACAATGAGCAGTTCTTC. The rearrangement uses TRBV7-6 and TRBJ2-1; D is perhaps TRBD1 or TRBD2 (6 bases each). Trimming shortened V by 4 bases and J by 5 bases, and 15 bases separated the two germline ends. The CDR3 is made up of 15 amino acids. Germline V gene data show CDR1 as SGHVS and CDR2 as FNYEAQ.